The 31 T cell receptor beta chains below were found in one sample sequenced in a study of blood T cell repertoires in COVID-19. Sequencing used immunoSEQ multiplex PCR; TCRdb keeps in-frame clones, though not all of them. The sample lists hundreds of thousands of clones, about nine tenths occurring once. The sequencing sample was made of peripheral blood. These receptors originate from a woman aged 65 to 85 with COVID-19, enrolled during active disease.

The V gene is TRBV6-5, the J gene TRBJ1-1; possibly TRBD1 for D (5 bases). This CDR3 has 14 residues. CDR1 and CDR2 from the germline V gene are MNHEY and SVGAGI. V lost 0 bases, J lost 5 bases, and 10 bases lay in between. The CDR3 coding sequence is TGTGCCAGCAGTTACTCTCGGGGGAGTACTGAAGCTTTCTTT. This codes for CASSYSRGSTEAFF.

The chain combines TRBV11-2 with TRBJ1-1; 7 bases are shared with TRBD1. The ends lost 3 bases at V and 1 base at J; junction bases unmatched: 2. CDR3 length equals 14 residues. Per germline, CDR1 SGHAT and CDR2 FQNNGV. This CDR3 is CASSLGQTNTEAFF. The CDR3 region has the DNA TGTGCCAGCAGCTTGGGACAGACGAACACTGAAGCTTTCTTT.

This chain links TRBV12-5 with TRBJ1-5; no clear D gene. Germline CDR1 and CDR2: LGHNT and FRNRAP. The CDR3 is 13 residues long. V lost 1 base to trimming and J lost 4 bases, with 5 bases between them. The CDR3 loop is CASGLGPNQPQHF. CDR3 bases: TGTGCTAGTGGTTTGGGGCCTAATCAGCCCCAGCATTTT.

The gene calls are TRBV28 and TRBJ1-1; TRBD1 matches at 11 bases. Germline CDR1 is MDHEN and CDR2 is SYDVKM. V lost 5 bases and J lost 10; bases outside the gene matches: 18. The CDR3 has 17 amino acids. Here the CDR3 reads CASSPWRGEGTGGSAFF. The CDR3 nucleotides read TGTGCCAGCAGTCCATGGCGGGGTGAGGGGACAGGGGGATCAGCTTTCTTT.

The rearrangement links TRBV24-1 to TRBJ2-4; a weak D match, TRBD1 (6 bases). The ends were cut back, 4 bases at V and 0 bases at J, with 15 bases in the middle. Per the germline V gene, CDR1 is KGHDR and CDR2 is SFDVKD. The CDR3 spans 17 residues. CDR3 sequence: CATSESGKQGAKNIQYF. Written as DNA, the CDR3 is TGTGCCACCAGTGAGTCCGGGAAACAGGGAGCCAAAAACATTCAGTACTTC.

The chain uses TRBV5-6 and TRBJ1-2; 8 bases agree with TRBD1. This CDR3 is built from 14 residues. V dropped 4 bases and J dropped 4; count of bases not matched to a gene: 6. CDR1 SGHDT and CDR2 YYEEEE come from the germline V gene. CDR3 amino acids: CASSVDRATYGYTF. In DNA, the CDR3 is TGTGCCAGCAGCGTGGACAGGGCCACCTATGGCTACACCTTC.

The rearrangement joins TRBV23-1 to TRBJ1-6, with 8 bases matching TRBD1. TRBV23-1 is treated as an ORF (open reading frame) with a function not yet certain. Trimming removed 0 bases from V and 7 bases from J; junction bases left unmatched: 5. The CDR3 length is 16 residues. As DNA, the CDR3 is TGCGCCAGCAGTCAATCCAGGACAGGGTGGAATTCACCCCTCCACTTT. This codes for CASSQSRTGWNSPLHF.

The rearrangement uses TRBV6-1 and TRBJ1-1, with unresolved D. Trimming removed 1 base from V and 7 bases from J, with 13 bases in between. CDR1 and CDR2 from the germline V gene are MNHNS and SASEGT. The CDR3 consists of 14 residues. CDR3 sequence reads: CASSEDHAVDEAFF. CDR3 coding DNA: TGTGCCAGCAGTGAAGACCACGCGGTGGATGAAGCTTTCTTT.

CDR3 bases: TGCGCCAGCAATTCCGGGGTCGGCACTGAAGCTTTCTTT. It yields the protein CASNSGVGTEAFF. The chain joins TRBV10-1 to TRBJ1-1; D unclear. This CDR3 has 13 amino acids. V lost 7 bases, J lost 4 bases, and 13 bases lay in between. From germline, CDR1 is WNHNN and CDR2 SYGVQD (reference sequence).

This clone was picked up one time. The rearrangement joins TRBV7-9 to TRBJ1-1, with 8 nucleotides matching TRBD1. This CDR3 is built from 19 residues. Per the germline V gene, CDR1 is SEHNR and CDR2 is FQNEAQ (reference sequence). J was trimmed by 7 bases and V by 0 bases; bases with no gene match: 19. CDR3 loop: CASSLAPKRILQGGSEAFF. In nucleotides, the CDR3 is TGTGCCAGCAGCTTAGCCCCAAAGAGAATCCTACAGGGGGGAAGTGAAGCTTTCTTT. The complete variable domain, with remaining parts taken from reference TRBV7-9 and TRBJ1-1, reads DTGVSQNPRHKITKRGQNVTFRCDPISEHNRLYWYRQTLGQGPEFLTYFQNEAQLEKSRLLSDRFSAERPKGSFSTLEIQRTEQGDSAMYLCASSLAPKRILQGGSEAFFGQGTRLTVV.

V usage is TRBV6-2 or TRBV6-3 and J usage is TRBJ1-1; 8 bases agree with TRBD1. Losses at the gene ends were 4 bases for V and 3 bases for J; bases not matched to a gene: 13. Germline CDR1 MNHEY, CDR2 SVGEGT. This CDR3 is 17 amino acids long. The CDR3 DNA reads as TGTGCCAGCAGTTCATCCCCCTGGACAGGGCTAGACACTGAAGCTTTCTTT. Translation gives CASSSSPWTGLDTEAFF.

The chain links TRBV27 to TRBJ1-5; 7 nucleotides agree with TRBD1. Per germline, CDR1 MNHEY and CDR2 SMNVEV (reference sequence). Trimming took 6 bases from V and 0 from J; bases not matched to a gene: 5. The CDR3 has 15 residues. Written as DNA, the CDR3 is TGTGCCAGCAGGCCACGGACAGGTAGCAATCAGCCCCAGCATTTT. Its protein is CASRPRTGSNQPQHF.

This clone is a singleton in its sample. This chain links TRBV4-2 with TRBJ1-4; D unresolved. CDR3 length: 13 residues. CDR1 is LGHNA and CDR2 is YNFKEQ in the germline V gene. Trimming stripped 3 bases from V and 6 bases from J, with 8 bases between. For the CDR3, the DNA is TGTGCCAGCAGCCAGACGGCGGATGAAAAACTGTTTTTT. It encodes CASSQTADEKLFF.

The chain employs TRBV3-1 (or the pseudogene TRBV3-2) and TRBJ2-7, with TRBD2 identical over 11 bases. The trim removed 4 bases at V and 0 bases at J, leaving 8 bases unmatched. The CDR3 is made up of 17 amino acids. Germline assignment: CDR1 LGHDT and CDR2 YNNKEL (reference sequence). The CDR3, as DNA: TGTGCCAGCAGCCGGACTTCTAGCGGGGGGTCCTCCTACGAGCAGTACTTC. Amino acids: CASSRTSSGGSSYEQYF.

The chain employs TRBV14 and TRBJ1-2, with D maybe TRBD1 (6 bases). V was cut by 1 base and J by 5 bases, with 11 bases left in between. CDR1 is SGHDN and CDR2 is FVKESK in the germline V gene. CDR3 length: 14 residues. CDR3 in DNA: TGTGCCAGCAGCCAAGTTAACAGGGAATATGGCTACACCTTC. Amino acids: CASSQVNREYGYTF.

The DNA for the CDR3 is TGCGCCAGCAGTCCCGGGACTAGCGGGGACGAGCAGTTCTTC. Its protein is CASSPGTSGDEQFF. This chain uses TRBV4-1 with TRBJ2-1; 13 bases match TRBD2. J was trimmed by 10 bases and V by 6 bases; bases with no gene match: 6. The CDR3 consists of 14 residues. Germline CDR1 MGHRA, CDR2 YSYEKL.

The V gene is TRBV6-6, the J gene TRBJ2-7, with TRBD1 matching over 7 bases. With 6 bases clipped from V and 0 bases from J, the junction kept 5 bases outside the gene matches. This CDR3 is built from 14 residues. Germline CDR1 and CDR2: MNHNY and SVGAGI (reference sequence). The CDR3 region is CASRATGFSYEQYF. The CDR3 DNA reads as TGTGCCAGCAGGGCGACAGGGTTCTCCTACGAGCAGTACTTC.

V is TRBV6-5 and J is TRBJ1-2; perhaps TRBD1 as D (6 bases). CDR3 length: 14 amino acids. CDR1 and CDR2 from the germline V gene are MNHEY and SVGAGI. V was cut by 2 bases and J by 6 bases, with 13 bases left in between. DNA of the CDR3: TGTGCCAGCAGTTACCTGGGGGCGCGAAATGGCTACACCTTC. Its translation is CASSYLGARNGYTF.

This chain uses TRBV6-4 with TRBJ1-2, with D maybe TRBD1 (5 bases). There are 16 residues in the CDR3. CDR1 is MRHNA, CDR2 SNTAGT, per germline. Trimming shortened V by 2 bases and J by 4 bases, and 17 bases separated the two germline ends. The CDR3 region is CASSDQPGPQLYGYTF. CDR3 nucleotides: TGTGCCAGCAGTGACCAACCAGGGCCACAACTCTATGGCTACACCTTC.

CDR3 sequence reads: CASSPSRGQGSVNTEAFF. DNA of the CDR3: TGTGCCAGCTCACCGTCCCGGGGACAGGGTAGCGTAAACACTGAAGCTTTCTTT. The chain employs TRBV18 and TRBJ1-1, with 9 bases matching TRBD1. Germline V gene sequence: CDR1 KGHSH, CDR2 LQKENI. The V gene end was trimmed by 3 bases and the J gene end by 2 bases; junction bases not matched to a gene: 13. The CDR3 is made up of 18 amino acids.

This CDR3 is CASSGIGTNQPQHF. CDR3 bases: TGTGCCAGTAGTGGTATCGGTACCAATCAGCCCCAGCATTTT. This chain uses TRBV19 with TRBJ1-5; D is unclear. Trimming left V 5 bases short and J 3 bases short, with 11 bases between. CDR3 length: 14 residues. Germline assignment: CDR1 LNHDA and CDR2 SQIVND (reference sequence). Using reference TRBV19 and TRBJ1-5 for the parts outside the CDR3, the full variable domain is DGGITQSPKYLFRKEGQNVTLSCEQNLNHDAMYWYRQDPGQGLRLIYYSQIVNDFQKGDIAEGYSVSREKKESFPLTVTSAQKNPTAFYLCASSGIGTNQPQHFGDGTRLSIL.

CDR3: CASSYGSYGYTF. Here the CDR3 DNA reads TGTGCCAGCAGCTACGGGTCCTATGGCTACACCTTC. The chain uses TRBV5-4 and TRBJ1-2; D uncertain. Trimming removed 3 bases at V and 4 bases at J, with 7 bases between. This CDR3 is built from 12 residues. Germline V gene lookup returns CDR1 SGHNT and CDR2 YYREEE (reference sequence).

This sequence joins TRBV12-3 or TRBV12-4 and TRBJ1-5; D gene uncertain. The CDR3 totals 13 residues. Trimming pared 2 bases from V and 3 bases from J, leaving 5 bases between. CDR3 residues: CASSLLPNQPQHF. The CDR3 DNA sequence: TGTGCCAGCAGTTTACTTCCCAATCAGCCCCAGCATTTT.

The V and J genes are TRBV29-1 and TRBJ1-2, with D possibly matching TRBD1 (5 bases). Germline CDR1 is SQVTM and CDR2 is ANQGSEA. Trimming stripped 2 bases from V and 5 bases from J, with 15 bases between. The CDR3 has 14 amino acids. The CDR3 DNA reads TGCAGCGTTGAAAGGCGGGGCGTAGGGTATGGCTACACCTTC. Its protein is CSVERRGVGYGYTF.

This clone has just a few counts. The chain has TRBV5-1 and TRBJ2-3; the match to TRBD2 covers 12 bases. Germline V gives CDR1 SGHRS, CDR2 YFSETQ. Unmatched junction bases numbered 11, after V lost 4 bases and J lost 2 bases. The CDR3 is 18 residues long. CDR3 residues: CASSTSTSGGRNTDTQYF. CDR3 nucleotides: TGCGCCAGCAGCACAAGCACTAGCGGGGGGCGTAACACAGATACGCAGTATTTT.

The table lists this clone with a few counts. The chain carries TRBV4-2 and TRBJ1-5; TRBD1 is a possible D gene (6 bases). The germline V and J ends were trimmed by 0 bases and 1 base, with 10 bases remaining between them. The CDR3 covers 16 residues. Looked up from germline, CDR1 is LGHNA and CDR2 is YNFKEQ. The DNA of the CDR3 is TGTGCCAGCAGCCAAGAAGGACAGCTCAGCAATCAGCCCCAGCATTTT. It codes for CASSQEGQLSNQPQHF.

The V call is TRBV5-6, the J call TRBJ1-2, with TRBD1 as a possible D gene (6 bases). Trimming stripped 3 bases from V and 7 bases from J, with 13 bases between. CDR3 size: 13 residues. CDR1 is SGHDT, CDR2 YYEEEE, per germline. The CDR3: CASSWGRGSGYTF. CDR3 DNA: TGTGCCAGCAGCTGGGGGCGAGGGTCTGGCTACACCTTC.

This chain connects TRBV9 to TRBJ1-2; D uncertain. Germline V gene lookup returns CDR1 SGDLS and CDR2 YYNGEE. V lost 4 bases and J lost 0, with 10 bases in between. CDR3 length: 14 amino acids. This CDR3 is CASSKQQANYGYTF. CDR3 DNA: TGTGCCAGCAGCAAACAGCAAGCTAACTATGGCTACACCTTC.

The chain employs TRBV5-4 and TRBJ2-1; D gene unclear. The V gene's germline CDR1 is SGHNT and CDR2 YYREEE (reference sequence). The CDR3 has 13 residues. Trimming left V 0 bases short and J 7 bases short, with 8 bases between. CDR3 DNA sequence: TGTGCCAGCAGCTTGGCCGCGGTGAATGAGCAGTTCTTC. It yields the protein CASSLAAVNEQFF.

The J gene is TRBJ2-3, the V gene TRBV5-8; 11 nucleotides line up with TRBD2. Trimming removed 3 bases from V and 1 base from J; junction bases left unmatched: 4. The CDR3 runs to 16 residues. Germline V gene data show CDR1 as SGHTS and CDR2 as YDEGEE. The CDR3 here is CASSWQGLAGTDTQYF. DNA for the CDR3: TGTGCCAGCAGCTGGCAGGGACTAGCGGGCACAGATACGCAGTATTTT.

The chain employs TRBV7-9 and TRBJ2-3; D gene unclear. Trimming pared 2 bases from V and 4 bases from J, leaving 4 bases between. Germline lookup yields CDR1 SEHNR and CDR2 FQNEAQ (reference sequence). CDR3 length equals 12 residues. The CDR3 DNA reads TGTGCCAGCAGCTTAATCGCAGATACGCAGTATTTT. Translating it yields CASSLIADTQYF.